A selection of T cell receptor beta chains follows, all from one sample in a study of blood T cells in healthy people across ages. MiXCR, applied by TCRdb to the 5' RACE reads, yields one record per CDR3 protein. The repertoire holds some 1.8 million distinct CDR3 sequences, with about 39% as singletons. Sequencing was carried out using blood. The receptors were sampled from a human donor in good health. Both conserved end residues are part of each CDR3. A D gene is named only where the DNA matches it firmly. Expanded clones get a size class; other rows say once, few or many, or leave the size out.

TRBJ1-4	few	TRBV12-3/TRBV12-4	TRBD1	CASRSTGGTNEKLFF	TGTGCCAGCAGGTCTACAGGGGGTACTAATGAAAAACTGTTTTTT
TRBJ1-3	NA	TRBV5-6	NA	CASSFNPRSGNTIYF	TGTGCCAGCAGCTTTAACCCCCGTTCTGGAAACACCATATATTTT
TRBJ1-2	NA	TRBV7-2	NA	CASSLASGNGYTF	TGTGCCAGCAGCTTAGCATCAGGGAATGGCTACACCTTC
TRBJ1-2	NA	TRBV5-4	NA	CASTREASNYGCTF	TGTGCCAGCACCCGAGAAGCCTCTAACTATGGCTGCACCTTC
TRBJ2-6	many	TRBV7-8	NA	CASSPWAGSSGANVLTF	TGTGCCAGCAGCCCCTGGGCAGGGAGCTCTGGGGCCAACGTCCTGACTTTC
TRBJ1-5	NA	TRBV2	NA	CASNQGKYSNQPQHF	TGTGCCAGCAATCAGGGTAAATATAGCAATCAGCCCCAGCATTTT
TRBJ2-3	few	TRBV20-1	TRBD2	CSARGGGISTDTQYF	TGCAGTGCCCGCGGGGGGGGTATTAGCACAGATACGCAGTATTTT
TRBJ2-3	NA	TRBV18	TRBD2	CASSRRASGYTDTQYF	TGTGCCAGCTCACGGAGGGCTAGCGGTTACACAGATACGCAGTATTTT
TRBJ1-5	NA	TRBV7-2	NA	CASSLMFGDRPQHF	TGTGCCAGCAGCTTAATGTTCGGGGATCGGCCCCAGCATTTT
TRBJ2-5	few	TRBV20-1	TRBD2	CSARSSGGGIGTKTQYF	TGCAGTGCTAGGTCCAGCGGGGGCGGAATAGGGACGAAGACCCAGTACTTC
TRBJ2-1	NA	TRBV4-3	TRBD1	CASSPRTGEQFF	TGCGCCAGCAGCCCTCGGACAGGGGAGCAGTTCTTC
TRBJ2-7	NA	TRBV29-1	NA	CSVEDEGYEQYF	TGCAGCGTTGAAGACGAGGGCTACGAGCAGTACTTC
TRBJ2-1	NA	TRBV28	NA	CASSSSRGDRALNEQFF	TGTGCCAGCAGTTCCTCTCGGGGCGACAGAGCTCTCAATGAGCAGTTCTTC
TRBJ1-1	NA	TRBV20-1	NA	CRAQQGSAEAFF	TGCAGAGCCCAACAGGGTAGTGCTGAAGCTTTCTTT
TRBJ1-4	NA	TRBV12-3/TRBV12-4	NA	CASSYSKAGEGEKLFF	TGTGCCAGCAGTTATTCGAAGGCGGGGGAGGGAGAAAAACTGTTTTTT
TRBJ2-3	NA	TRBV20-1	TRBD2	CSAPGGTSGATATDTQYF	TGCAGTGCCCCGGGGGGGACTAGCGGGGCAACCGCTACAGATACGCAGTATTTT
TRBJ1-4	NA	TRBV28	NA	CASSLFTGNEKLFF	TGTGCCAGCAGTTTATTTACAGGGAATGAAAAACTGTTTTTT
TRBJ2-1	NA	TRBV10-3	TRBD1	CAIRRGDRGELDEQFF	TGTGCCATCAGGAGAGGGGACAGGGGGGAATTGGATGAGCAGTTCTTC
TRBJ2-4	NA	TRBV7-9	NA	CASSLVVIQYF	TGTGCCAGCAGCTTAGTAGTTATTCAGTACTTC
TRBJ2-5	NA	TRBV25-1	NA	CASSEIVQTQYF	TGTGCCAGCAGTGAAATCGTCCAGACCCAGTACTTC
TRBJ2-3	few	TRBV7-9	TRBD2	CASQTRDYTDTQYF	TGTGCCAGCCAGACCCGGGACTACACAGATACGCAGTATTTT
TRBJ1-2	NA	TRBV7-2	TRBD1	CASSAGQGRYGYTF	TGTGCCAGCAGCGCCGGACAGGGGCGGTATGGCTACACCTTC
TRBJ1-6	NA	TRBV6-5	TRBD1	CASSRQGKNSPLHF	TGTGCCAGCAGTCGACAGGGAAAGAACTCACCCCTCCACTTT
TRBJ1-6	NA	TRBV4-3	NA	CASSQVMGPSPLHF	TGCGCCAGCAGCCAAGTAATGGGACCATCACCCCTCCACTTT
TRBJ2-7	NA	TRBV6-5	NA	CASSLSGTPEQYF	TGTGCCAGCAGTTTGAGCGGCACTCCCGAGCAGTACTTC
TRBJ2-5	NA	TRBV5-1	NA	CASSHSASAGRQETQYF	TGCGCCAGCAGCCACTCAGCGTCGGCAGGGAGACAAGAGACCCAGTACTTC
TRBJ2-3	NA	TRBV10-3	NA	CAIRAGTLTDTQYF	TGTGCCATCAGAGCCGGGACACTCACAGATACGCAGTATTTT
TRBJ1-5	few	TRBV20-1	NA	CSARGGVGTTAPQRNQPQHF	TGCAGTGCTAGAGGGGGGGTCGGGACGACCGCACCCCAGCGCAATCAGCCCCAGCATTTT
TRBJ2-5	NA	TRBV20-1	NA	CSARGWVAYEQYF	TGCAGTGCTAGAGGGTGGGTGGCGTATGAGCAGTACTTC
TRBJ1-2	few	TRBV29-1	NA	CSVTTGTVYGYTF	TGCAGCGTGACGACGGGGACCGTCTATGGCTACACCTTC
TRBJ2-5	few	TRBV2	TRBD2	CAAAGQETQYF	TGTGCCGCAGCGGGGCAAGAGACCCAGTACTTC
TRBJ2-5	few	TRBV4-3	NA	CASSQDSGAAETQYF	TGCGCCAGCAGCCAAGACTCAGGGGCTGCGGAGACCCAGTACTTC
TRBJ2-3	few	TRBV7-8	NA	CASTRGRQDLRDTQYF	TGTGCCAGCACCAGGGGCCGACAAGATTTGAGAGATACGCAGTATTTT
TRBJ2-7	NA	TRBV4-3	NA	CASSQDFGQRYEQYF	TGCGCCAGCAGCCAGGATTTTGGACAGCGCTACGAGCAGTACTTC
TRBJ2-7	few	TRBV19	NA	CASGRGGLIGHEQYF	TGTGCCAGTGGCCGCGGTGGACTCATAGGGCACGAGCAGTACTTC
TRBJ2-7	few	TRBV20-1	TRBD1	CSATDRARGSYEQYF	TGCAGTGCTACCGACAGGGCTAGGGGGTCCTACGAGCAGTACTTC
TRBJ2-7	NA	TRBV20-1	TRBD1	CSAREGTDYSCEQYF	TGCAGTGCTAGAGAGGGGACAGACTACTCCTGCGAGCAGTACTTC
TRBJ2-7	NA	TRBV6-1	NA	CASRPRTNLYEQYF	TGTGCCAGCAGACCTAGGACTAACCTCTACGAGCAGTACTTC
TRBJ2-1	NA	TRBV27	NA	CTSSLVGGLWDNEQFF	TGTACCAGCAGTTTAGTCGGGGGCCTCTGGGACAATGAGCAGTTCTTC
TRBJ2-5	NA	TRBV20-1	NA	CSARPPIGGETQYF	TGCAGTGCTAGACCCCCAATAGGGGGGGAGACCCAGTACTTC
TRBJ2-3	NA	TRBV27	TRBD1	CASSLGQGTDTLYF	TGTGCCAGCAGTTTAGGACAGGGGACAGATACGCTGTATTTT
TRBJ2-5	NA	TRBV9	NA	CASSLGPLPGETQYF	TGTGCCAGCAGCCTCGGACCGCTCCCCGGTGAGACCCAGTACTTC
TRBJ2-7	few	TRBV20-1	NA	CSASRRVYEQYF	TGCAGTGCTAGTCGGAGGGTCTACGAGCAGTACTTC
TRBJ2-3	NA	TRBV12-3/TRBV12-4	NA	CASSLEGVRADTQYF	TGTGCCAGCAGTTTAGAGGGGGTGCGCGCAGATACGCAGTATTTT
TRBJ2-7	NA	TRBV15	NA	CATSRGMDISSYEQYF	TGTGCCACCAGCAGAGGTATGGACATTTCCTCCTACGAGCAGTACTTC
TRBJ2-5	few	TRBV10-3	NA	CAISGARGGETQYF	TGTGCCATCAGCGGGGCTAGAGGTGGAGAGACCCAGTACTTC
TRBJ1-2	NA	TRBV5-5	NA	CASSLVREHYGYTF	TGTGCCAGCAGCTTGGTAAGGGAGCACTATGGCTACACCTTC
TRBJ1-2	few	TRBV6-5	NA	CASSLHPSYGYTF	TGTGCCAGCAGCCTACACCCCTCCTATGGCTACACCTTC
TRBJ2-3	few	TRBV20-1	NA	CSAPGRGARTDTQYF	TGCAGTGCTCCCGGTAGGGGGGCGAGAACAGATACGCAGTATTTT
TRBJ2-3	NA	TRBV7-9	NA	CASSLDFSIRTDTQYF	TGTGCCAGCAGCTTAGATTTTAGTATCCGTACAGATACGCAGTATTTT
TRBJ2-7	few	TRBV4-3	NA	CASSQAARVELTYEQYF	TGCGCCAGCAGCCAAGCAGCCCGGGTGGAATTGACCTACGAACAGTACTTC
TRBJ2-7	few	TRBV6-1	NA	CASSEGSDFTYEQYF	TGTGCCAGCAGTGAGGGTTCAGACTTCACCTACGAGCAGTACTTC
TRBJ2-1	NA	TRBV6-2/TRBV6-3	TRBD2	CASSYVQTGLANEQFF	TGTGCCAGCAGTTACGTACAAACGGGACTAGCGAATGAGCAGTTCTTC
TRBJ2-7	NA	TRBV11-2	TRBD2	CASSFTSGTYNEQYF	TGTGCCAGCAGCTTCACTAGCGGTACCTACAATGAGCAGTACTTC
TRBJ2-5	NA	TRBV6-2/TRBV6-3	NA	CASRSRFVEETQYF	TGTGCCAGCAGATCAAGGTTTGTGGAAGAGACCCAGTACTTC